Sequencing of this T cell receptor (beta chain) was carried out in a study of T cell responses to AZD1222 COVID-19 vaccine. Only in-frame clones appear in the TCRdb table, and some are missing; sequencing was by immunoSEQ multiplex PCR. Found here are about 130,000 clones, approximately 91% of them singletons; the top ten hold 6.3%. Concerning this clone: No antigen is known for it.

J lost 5 bases, V lost 6 bases, and 0 bases had no gene match. CDR3 length equals 13 residues. Study-wide findings and caveats: Donor demographics were predominantly white British with a female majority; clonal diversity may be underestimated. Sampled repertoires all dated from after the peak T cell response.

Source: peripheral blood, taken on day 0 of AZD1222 vaccination. This receptor was obtained from an adult in good health. The genes are TRBV12-3 or TRBV12-4 and TRBJ1-6, with 8 bases matching TRBD1. Written as DNA, the CDR3 is TGTGCCAGCAGACAGGGGGATAATTCACCCCTCCACTTT. Protein sequence: CASRQGDNSPLHF.